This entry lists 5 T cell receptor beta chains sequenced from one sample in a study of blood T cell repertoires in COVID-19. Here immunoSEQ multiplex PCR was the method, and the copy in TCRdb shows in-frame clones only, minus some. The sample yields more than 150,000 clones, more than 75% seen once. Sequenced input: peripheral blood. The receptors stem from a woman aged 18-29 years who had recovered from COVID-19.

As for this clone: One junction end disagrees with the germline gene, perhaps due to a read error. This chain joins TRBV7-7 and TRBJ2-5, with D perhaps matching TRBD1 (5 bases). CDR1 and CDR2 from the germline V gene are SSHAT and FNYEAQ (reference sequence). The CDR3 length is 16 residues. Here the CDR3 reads CASSLGRGRAQETQYF. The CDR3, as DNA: TGTGCTAGCAGCTTAGGAAGAGGCAGGGCCCAAGAGACCCAGTACTTC.

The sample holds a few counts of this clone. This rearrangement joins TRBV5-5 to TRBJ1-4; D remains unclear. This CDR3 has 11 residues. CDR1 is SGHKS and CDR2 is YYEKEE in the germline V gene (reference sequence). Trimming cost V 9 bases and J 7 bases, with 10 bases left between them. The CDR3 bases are TGTGCCAACCGGGAAGGTGAAAAACTGTTTTTT. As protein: CANREGEKLFF.

CDR3: CASSFLREGENEQFF. The CDR3 DNA reads TGTGCCAGCAGCTTTTTGCGGGAGGGGGAGAATGAGCAGTTCTTC. The J gene is TRBJ2-1, the V gene TRBV7-9; TRBD2 matches at 9 bases. The CDR3 is made up of 15 amino acids. Germline V CDR1 and CDR2: SEHNR, FQNEAQ (reference sequence). Trimming at V came to 3 bases and at J to 7 bases, leaving 7 bases not matched to a gene. Filled out from reference TRBV7-9 and TRBJ2-1, the complete variable domain reads DTGVSQNPRHKITKRGQNVTFRCDPISEHNRLYWYRQTLGQGPEFLTYFQNEAQLEKSRLLSDRFSAERPKGSFSTLEIQRTEQGDSAMYLCASSFLREGENEQFFGPGTRLTVL.

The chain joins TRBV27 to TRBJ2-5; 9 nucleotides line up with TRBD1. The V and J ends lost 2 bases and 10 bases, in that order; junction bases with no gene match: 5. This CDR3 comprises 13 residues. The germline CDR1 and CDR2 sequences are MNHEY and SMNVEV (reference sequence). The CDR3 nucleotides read TGTGCCAGCAGTTTAGACAGGGGGGTGGACCAGTACTTC. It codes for CASSLDRGVDQYF.

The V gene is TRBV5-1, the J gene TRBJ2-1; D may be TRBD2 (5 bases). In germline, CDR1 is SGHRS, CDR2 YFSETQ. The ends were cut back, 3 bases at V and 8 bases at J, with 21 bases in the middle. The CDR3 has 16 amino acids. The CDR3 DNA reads TGCGCCAGCAGCTGGCTAGGACTGAGCCAAGTCGATGAGCAGTTCTTC. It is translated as CASSWLGLSQVDEQFF.